The TCR beta chain under discussion was sequenced for a study of blood T cell repertoires in COVID-19. Original handling: Amplifying reference gene primers gave estimates of nucleated cell counts. Libraries were prepared by immunoSEQ multiplex PCR; TCRdb keeps only in-frame clonotypes and omits some of them. The DNA gave D and trimming, while V, J and clone size come from that table. The table shows around 270,000 clones, with over 70% occurring only once. Enrollees, roughly 18 to 89 years old, lived in approximately 25 US areas. Allocation to cohorts depended on clinical history reported by the participants. Germline lookup yields CDR1 SEHNR and CDR2 FQNEAQ (reference sequence). The CDR3 is 18 amino acids. V was trimmed by 0 bases and J by 4 bases, leaving 18 bases between them.

The sample comprised PBMCs or T cells enriched from blood (not recorded which). The TCR originated in a woman between 40 and 50 years old who had been exposed to COVID-19. The rearrangement links TRBV7-9 to TRBJ1-4; D call uncertain. The CDR3 loop reads CASSLARSGVALNEKLFF. CDR3 in DNA: TGTGCCAGCAGCTTAGCGCGATCGGGAGTAGCCCTTAATGAAAAACTGTTTTTT.